Below are 16 T cell receptor beta chains sequenced from a single sample in a study of blood T cell repertoires in COVID-19. Clones were read by immunoSEQ multiplex PCR, and TCRdb kept only the in-frame ones, dropping some. The profile shows about 200,000 clones, more than 75% of them singletons. The specimen sequenced was peripheral blood. Every receptor here comes from a man aged 35-49 years with active or convalescent COVID-19.

The chain recombines TRBV3-1 (or the pseudogene TRBV3-2) with TRBJ2-2, with TRBD1 matching over 12 bases. Germline V lookup: CDR1 LGHDT, CDR2 YNNKEL (reference sequence). The CDR3 consists of 16 residues. The junction had 7 bases not matched to a gene; V was cut back by 4 bases and J by 7 bases. CDR3 DNA: TGTGCCAGCAGCCCTCCCGGGACAGGGGGCTTCGGGGAGCTGTTTTTT. Encoded protein: CASSPPGTGGFGELFF.

The chain is built from TRBV19 and TRBJ1-1; D not resolved. The germline V and J ends were trimmed by 3 bases and 1 base, with 12 bases remaining between them. Germline CDR1 reads LNHDA; CDR2 reads SQIVND (reference sequence). The CDR3 is 15 residues long. CDR3 nucleotide sequence: TGTGCCAGTAGTATTTTCCACGACTCGAACACTGAAGCTTTCTTT. Translated: CASSIFHDSNTEAFF.

The V call is TRBV28, the J call TRBJ2-7, with D uncertain. This CDR3 has 13 residues. Between the trimmed V and J ends, which lost 3 bases and 2 bases, there was a span of 8 bases. In germline, CDR1 is MDHEN, CDR2 SYDVKM. The CDR3 sequence is CASSLLRAYEQYF. The DNA of the CDR3 is TGTGCCAGCAGTTTGCTCCGGGCCTACGAGCAGTACTTC.

CDR3 amino acids: CASKGGGLNTGELFF. The CDR3 nucleotides are TGTGCCAGCAAGGGCGGGGGCTTGAACACCGGGGAGCTGTTTTTT. The chain carries TRBV6-5 and TRBJ2-2; D is possibly TRBD2 (7 bases). Trimming cost V 7 bases and J 1 base, with 13 bases left between them. Germline CDR1 MNHEY, CDR2 SVGAGI. The length of the CDR3 is 15 residues.

This clone was found once. The chain recombines TRBV19 with TRBJ1-2, with D tentatively TRBD1 (6 bases). This CDR3 region has 13 residues. Germline lookup yields CDR1 LNHDA and CDR2 SQIVND (reference sequence). Trimming removed 6 bases from V and 3 bases from J, with 11 bases in between. The CDR3 DNA reads TGTGCCAGTAGCACAGGGCCGGACTATGGCTACACCTTC. This gives the protein CASSTGPDYGYTF.

The rearrangement joins TRBV7-9 to TRBJ1-2; D gene ambiguous. The V gene's germline CDR1 is SEHNR and CDR2 FQNEAQ (reference sequence). CDR3 length equals 14 residues. V lost 3 bases and J 3 bases, leaving 11 bases between the germline ends. CDR3 coding DNA: TGTGCCAGCAGCTTTTCGGCAGACTACTATGGCTACACCTTC. Amino acids: CASSFSADYYGYTF.

The genes are TRBV11-2 and TRBJ2-2; D is possibly TRBD1 (6 bases). This CDR3 is 17 amino acids long. From germline, CDR1 is SGHAT and CDR2 FQNNGV. V was cut by 1 base and J by 4 bases, with 16 bases left in between. Here the CDR3 DNA reads TGTGCCAGCAGCTTAGTTAGACCGGGACAACCCACCGGGGAGCTGTTTTTT. It encodes CASSLVRPGQPTGELFF. The variable domain in full, with the rest retrieved from reference TRBV11-2 and TRBJ2-2, is EAGVAQSPRYKIIEKRQSVAFWCNPISGHATLYWYQQILGQGPKLLIQFQNNGVVDDSQLPKDRFSAERLKGVDSTLKIQPAKLEDSAVYLCASSLVRPGQPTGELFFGEGSRLTVL.

The table lists this clone with a few counts. In DNA, the CDR3 is TGTGCCAGCAGCTTGTATAGCGGGGTACAGGGCGGGGAGCTGTTTTTT. Translation: CASSLYSGVQGGELFF. The chain combines TRBV7-2 with TRBJ2-2, with TRBD2 matching over 8 bases. The J segment lost 7 bases and the V segment lost 3 bases, leaving 10 bases of the junction unmatched. There are 16 residues in the CDR3. CDR1 is SGHTA and CDR2 is FQGNSA in the germline V gene.

The chain joins TRBV28 to TRBJ1-5, with TRBD1 identical over 7 bases. The V segment lost 4 bases and the J segment 3 bases; nucleotides outside the gene matches: 15. This CDR3 has 18 residues. Germline CDR1 is MDHEN and CDR2 is SYDVKM. CDR3 DNA: TGTGCCAGCAGTTCCCCTCTGATACAGGGGAATGCCAATCAGCCCCAGCATTTT. It codes for CASSSPLIQGNANQPQHF.

This sequence joins TRBV24-1 and TRBJ2-3; weak D call: TRBD2 (5 bases). V lost 4 bases and J lost 0, with 7 bases in between. Per the germline V gene, CDR1 is KGHDR and CDR2 is SFDVKD. This CDR3 has 14 amino acids. The CDR3 sequence is CATSDPGSTDTQYF. DNA of the CDR3: TGTGCCACCAGTGACCCGGGAAGCACAGATACGCAGTATTTT.

In nucleotides, the CDR3 is TGTGCCAGCAGCGTAGAGGGACTAGAGGGGAATGAGCAGTTCTTC. Its protein product is CASSVEGLEGNEQFF. V gene TRBV9 combines with J gene TRBJ2-1; 8 nucleotides line up with TRBD2. Germline CDR1 is SGDLS and CDR2 is YYNGEE. V was pared by 0 bases and J by 7 bases, with 6 bases of the junction left unmatched. The CDR3 is 15 residues long. The entire variable domain, with the rest obtained from reference TRBV9 and TRBJ2-1, is as follows: DSGVTQTPKHLITATGQRVTLRCSPRSGDLSVYWYQQSLDQGLQFLIQYYNGEERAKGNILERFSAQQFPDLHSELNLSSLELGDSALYFCASSVEGLEGNEQFFGPGTRLTVL.

The chain is built from TRBV29-1 and TRBJ2-1; 14 bases agree with TRBD2. With 7 bases clipped from V and 12 bases from J, the junction kept 2 bases outside the gene matches. Germline V gene data show CDR1 as SQVTM and CDR2 as ANQGSEA. CDR3 length equals 11 residues. In nucleotides, the CDR3 is TGCAGCGGCGGACTAGCGGGAGGGCAGTTCTTC. Amino acid sequence: CSGGLAGGQFF.

The V gene is TRBV20-1, the J gene TRBJ2-5, with TRBD1 matching 10 bases. The CDR3 covers 11 residues. With V trimmed by 6 bases and J by 9 bases, 4 bases remained unmatched. Germline V gives CDR1 DFQATT, CDR2 SNEGSKA (reference sequence). The CDR3 loop reads CSAGQGGAQYF. Here the CDR3 DNA reads TGCAGTGCCGGACAGGGGGGCGCCCAGTACTTC.

V gene TRBV5-1 combines with J gene TRBJ2-3; TRBD2 agrees at 15 bases. This CDR3 comprises 18 residues. The junction had 6 bases not matched to a gene; V was cut back by 2 bases and J by 2 bases. Germline V gene data show CDR1 as SGHRS and CDR2 as YFSETQ. CDR3 in amino acids: CASSLGGLAGGTTDTQYF. CDR3 in DNA: TGCGCCAGCAGCTTAGGTGGACTAGCGGGGGGGACCACAGATACGCAGTATTTT.

V usage is TRBV28 and J usage is TRBJ1-2; 9 positions agree with TRBD1. This CDR3 has 13 residues. Unmatched junction bases numbered 3, after V lost 6 bases and J lost 4 bases. Germline values: CDR1 MDHEN, CDR2 SYDVKM. The CDR3 DNA reads as TGTGCCAGCAGCAGACAGGGGGTCTATGGCTACACCTTC. Its translation is CASSRQGVYGYTF.

V is TRBV5-5 and J is TRBJ2-7; 11 bases match TRBD2. Germline lookup yields CDR1 SGHKS and CDR2 YYEKEE (reference sequence). The J segment lost 5 bases and the V segment lost 1 base, leaving 8 bases of the junction unmatched. There are 16 residues in the CDR3. CDR3 DNA sequence: TGTGCCAGCAGCTTGTTTCTAGCGGGGGGCCTCGACGAGCAGTACTTC. Translated, it gives CASSLFLAGGLDEQYF.